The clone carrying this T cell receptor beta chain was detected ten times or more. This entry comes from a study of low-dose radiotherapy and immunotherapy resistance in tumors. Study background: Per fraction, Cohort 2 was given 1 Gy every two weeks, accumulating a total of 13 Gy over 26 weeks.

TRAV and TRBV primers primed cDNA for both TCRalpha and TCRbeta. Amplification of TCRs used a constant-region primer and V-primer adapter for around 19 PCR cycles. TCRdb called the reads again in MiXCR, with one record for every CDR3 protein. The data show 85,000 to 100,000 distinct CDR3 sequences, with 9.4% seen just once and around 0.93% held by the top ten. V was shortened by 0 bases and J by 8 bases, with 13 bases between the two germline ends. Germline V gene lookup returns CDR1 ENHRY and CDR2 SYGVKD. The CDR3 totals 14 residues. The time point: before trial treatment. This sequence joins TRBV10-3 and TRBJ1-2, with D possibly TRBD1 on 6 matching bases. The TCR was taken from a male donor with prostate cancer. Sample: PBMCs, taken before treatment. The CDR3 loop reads CAISESHRESGYTF. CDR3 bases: TGTGCCATCAGTGAGTCACACAGGGAGAGCGGCTACACCTTC.